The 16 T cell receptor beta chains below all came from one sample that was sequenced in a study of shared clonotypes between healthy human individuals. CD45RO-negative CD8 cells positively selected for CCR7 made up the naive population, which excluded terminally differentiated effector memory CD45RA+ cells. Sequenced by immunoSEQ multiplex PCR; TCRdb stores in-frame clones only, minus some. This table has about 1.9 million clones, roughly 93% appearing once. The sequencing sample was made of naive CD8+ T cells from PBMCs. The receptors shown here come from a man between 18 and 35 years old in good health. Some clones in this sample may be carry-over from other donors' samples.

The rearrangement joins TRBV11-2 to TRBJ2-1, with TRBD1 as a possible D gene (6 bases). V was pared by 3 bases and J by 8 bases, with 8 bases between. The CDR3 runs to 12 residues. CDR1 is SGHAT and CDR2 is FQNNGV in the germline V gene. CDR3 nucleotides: TGTGCCAGCAGCTTGGACAGTTATGAGCAGTTCTTC. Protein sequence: CASSLDSYEQFF.

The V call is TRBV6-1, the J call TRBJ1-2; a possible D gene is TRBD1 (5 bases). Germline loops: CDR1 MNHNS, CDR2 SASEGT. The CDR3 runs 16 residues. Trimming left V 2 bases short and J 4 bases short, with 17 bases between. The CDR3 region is CASSEPRQPSGYGYTF. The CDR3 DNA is TGTGCCAGCAGTGAACCCAGACAGCCTTCGGGCTATGGCTACACCTTC.

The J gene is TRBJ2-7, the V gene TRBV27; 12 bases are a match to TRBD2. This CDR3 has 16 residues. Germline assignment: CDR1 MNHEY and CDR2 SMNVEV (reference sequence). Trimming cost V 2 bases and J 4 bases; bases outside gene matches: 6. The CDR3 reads CASSLLPLAGGYEQYF. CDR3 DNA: TGTGCCAGCAGTTTACTTCCGCTAGCGGGAGGGTACGAGCAGTACTTC.

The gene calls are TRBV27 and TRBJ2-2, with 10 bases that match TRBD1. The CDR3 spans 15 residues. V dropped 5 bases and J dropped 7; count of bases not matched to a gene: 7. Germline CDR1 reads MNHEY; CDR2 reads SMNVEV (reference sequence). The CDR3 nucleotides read TGTGCCAGCAGTCGGGACAGGGGACTAGGCGGGGAGCTGTTTTTT. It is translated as CASSRDRGLGGELFF.

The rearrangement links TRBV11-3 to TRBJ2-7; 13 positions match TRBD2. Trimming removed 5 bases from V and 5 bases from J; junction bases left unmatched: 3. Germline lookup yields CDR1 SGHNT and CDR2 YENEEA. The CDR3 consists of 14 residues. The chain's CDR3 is CASSPGLAGDEQYF. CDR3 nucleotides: TGTGCCAGCAGCCCTGGACTAGCGGGAGACGAGCAGTACTTC. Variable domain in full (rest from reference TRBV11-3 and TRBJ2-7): EAGVVQSPRYKIIEKKQPVAFWCNPISGHNTLYWYLQNLGQGPELLIRYENEEAVDDSQLPKDRFSAERLKGVDSTLKIQPAELGDSAVYLCASSPGLAGDEQYFGPGTRLTVT.

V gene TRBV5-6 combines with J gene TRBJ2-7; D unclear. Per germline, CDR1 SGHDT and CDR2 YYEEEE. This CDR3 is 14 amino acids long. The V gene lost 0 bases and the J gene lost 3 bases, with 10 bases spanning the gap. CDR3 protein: CASSLGVGIYEQYF. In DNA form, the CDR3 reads TGTGCCAGCAGCTTGGGGGTGGGAATCTACGAGCAGTACTTC.

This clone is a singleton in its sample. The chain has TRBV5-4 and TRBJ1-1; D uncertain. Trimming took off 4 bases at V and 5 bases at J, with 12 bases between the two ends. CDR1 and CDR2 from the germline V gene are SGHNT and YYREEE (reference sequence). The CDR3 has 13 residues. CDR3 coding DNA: TGTGCCAGCAGCCCCGGACGCCAGACTGAAGCTTTCTTT. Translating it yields CASSPGRQTEAFF.

CDR3 sequence: CASSFAGVNQPQHF. The CDR3 DNA reads as TGTGCCAGCAGTTTTGCCGGGGTCAATCAGCCCCAGCATTTT. V is TRBV27 and J is TRBJ1-5; no clear D gene. The V end lost 3 bases, the J end lost 3 bases, and 9 bases lay between the germline ends. Per germline, CDR1 MNHEY and CDR2 SMNVEV (reference sequence). The CDR3 runs 14 residues.

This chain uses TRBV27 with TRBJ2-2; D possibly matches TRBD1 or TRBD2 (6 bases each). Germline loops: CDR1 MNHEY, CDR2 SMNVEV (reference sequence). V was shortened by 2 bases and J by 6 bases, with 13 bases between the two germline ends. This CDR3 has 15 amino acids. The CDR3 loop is CASSLVRGVSGELFF. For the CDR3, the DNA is TGTGCCAGCAGTTTAGTTAGGGGGGTCTCCGGGGAGCTGTTTTTT.

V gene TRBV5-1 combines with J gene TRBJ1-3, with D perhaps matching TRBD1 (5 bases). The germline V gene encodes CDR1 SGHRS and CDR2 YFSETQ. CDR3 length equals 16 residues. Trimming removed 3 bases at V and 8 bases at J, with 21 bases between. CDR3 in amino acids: CASSSSAGFLEDTIYF. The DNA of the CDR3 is TGCGCCAGCAGCTCCTCGGCAGGGTTCCTAGAGGACACCATATATTTT.

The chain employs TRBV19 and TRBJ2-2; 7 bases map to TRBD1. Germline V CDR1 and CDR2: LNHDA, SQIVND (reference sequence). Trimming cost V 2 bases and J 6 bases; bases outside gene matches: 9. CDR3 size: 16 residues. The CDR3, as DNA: TGTGCCAGTAGTATAACATCGAGACAGGGCGCCGGGGAGCTGTTTTTT. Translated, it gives CASSITSRQGAGELFF. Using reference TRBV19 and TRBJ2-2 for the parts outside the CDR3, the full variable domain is DGGITQSPKYLFRKEGQNVTLSCEQNLNHDAMYWYRQDPGQGLRLIYYSQIVNDFQKGDIAEGYSVSREKKESFPLTVTSAQKNPTAFYLCASSITSRQGAGELFFGEGSRLTVL.

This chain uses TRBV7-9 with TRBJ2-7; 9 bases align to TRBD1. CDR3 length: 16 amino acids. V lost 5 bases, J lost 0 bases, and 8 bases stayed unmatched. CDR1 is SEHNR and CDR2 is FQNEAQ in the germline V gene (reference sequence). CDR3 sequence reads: CASSTPGQGRSYEQYF. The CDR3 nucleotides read TGTGCCAGCAGCACCCCCGGACAGGGGCGCTCCTACGAGCAGTACTTC.

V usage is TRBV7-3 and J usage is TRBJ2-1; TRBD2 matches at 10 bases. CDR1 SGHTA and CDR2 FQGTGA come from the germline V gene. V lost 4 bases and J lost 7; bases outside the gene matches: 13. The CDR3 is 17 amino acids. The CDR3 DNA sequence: TGTGCCAGCAGCTCCTCCCTCAGAGCGGGGGGGAGTAATGAGCAGTTCTTC. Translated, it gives CASSSSLRAGGSNEQFF.

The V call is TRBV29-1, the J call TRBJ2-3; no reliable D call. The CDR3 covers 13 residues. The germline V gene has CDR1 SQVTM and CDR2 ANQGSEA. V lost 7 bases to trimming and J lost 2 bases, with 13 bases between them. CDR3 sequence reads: CSGVGENTDTQYF. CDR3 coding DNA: TGCAGCGGGGTGGGCGAAAACACAGATACGCAGTATTTT.

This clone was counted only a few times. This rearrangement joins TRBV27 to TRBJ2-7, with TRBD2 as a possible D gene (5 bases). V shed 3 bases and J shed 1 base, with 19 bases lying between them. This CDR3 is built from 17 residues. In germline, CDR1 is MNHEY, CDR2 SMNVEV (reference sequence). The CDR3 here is CASSFSPPRTGSYEQYF. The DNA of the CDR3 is TGTGCCAGCAGTTTCTCCCCTCCCCGGACTGGGTCCTACGAGCAGTACTTC.

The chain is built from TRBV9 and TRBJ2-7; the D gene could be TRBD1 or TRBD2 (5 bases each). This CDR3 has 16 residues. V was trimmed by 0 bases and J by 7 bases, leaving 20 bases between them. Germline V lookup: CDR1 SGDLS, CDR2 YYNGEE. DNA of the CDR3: TGTGCCAGCAGCGTAGATTCGATCCGGGGCCCCGGGGAGCAGTACTTC. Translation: CASSVDSIRGPGEQYF.